This T cell receptor (beta chain) was obtained from a study of OX40 agonist ivuxolimab in advanced cancers. Study-wide findings and caveats: Undetermined was the antigen specificity of the expanded peripheral T cells.

As regards this clone: Its antigen is undetermined.

Only in-frame clones appear in the TCRdb table, and some are missing; sequencing was by immunoSEQ multiplex PCR. The data hold some 60,000 clones, with about 83% observed a single time. Unmatched junction bases numbered 7, after V lost 1 base and J lost 8 bases. Per germline, CDR1 SGHVS and CDR2 FQNEAQ. The CDR3 extends over 14 amino acids. Autoimmune disease history or systemic immunosuppression was exclusionary. Samples of blood were obtained at baseline, on cycle 4 day 1, and on cycle 7 day 1. This TCR derives from an adult with an advanced solid tumor such as melanoma, head and neck, liver or kidney cancer. The chain has TRBV7-8 and TRBJ1-2, with 7 bases matching TRBD1. This material consisted of CD4+ or CD8+ T cells sorted from blood, taken in a trial of the OX40 agonist ivuxolimab. The CDR3 here is CASSLGQGSRGYTF. The CDR3 DNA follows: TGTGCCAGCAGCTTAGGACAGGGTTCTAGGGGCTACACCTTC.